This is a list of T cell receptor beta chains from one sample in a study of OX40 agonist ivuxolimab in advanced cancers. The method was immunoSEQ multiplex PCR; TCRdb's version includes in-frame clones alone and lacks a portion of them. Altogether around 63,000 clones are present, 79% being singletons, with the ten largest covering around 9.9%. Specimen: CD4+ or CD8+ T cells sorted from blood, collected in a trial of the OX40 agonist ivuxolimab. The receptors were sampled from an adult with an advanced solid tumor such as melanoma, head and neck, liver or kidney cancer. Each CDR3 is given without its conserved first and last residue. Each record gives: J gene, V gene, CDR3 protein.

J: TRBJ2-7; V: TRBV7-2; CDR3: ASSLTSVISYEQY
J: TRBJ2-7; V: TRBV9; CDR3: ASSVGIGGYEQY
J: TRBJ2-2; V: TRBV4-3; CDR3: ASSPSGVAGELF
J: TRBJ1-1; V: TRBV14; CDR3: ASSQAFSFLNTEAF
J: TRBJ1-1; V: TRBV6-1; CDR3: ASRDGNTEAF
J: TRBJ2-1; V: TRBV5-1; CDR3: ASSLDGSGTNEQF
J: TRBJ1-5; V: TRBV19; CDR3: ASSPGTGNQPQH
J: TRBJ2-2; V: TRBV7-8; CDR3: ASSPEGGLAGALNTGELF
J: TRBJ2-7; V: TRBV7-9; CDR3: ASSSPGTYTYEQY
J: TRBJ1-1; V: TRBV27; CDR3: ASSSNPTGEPEAF
J: TRBJ1-4; V: TRBV7-9; CDR3: AGTGTGLEKLF